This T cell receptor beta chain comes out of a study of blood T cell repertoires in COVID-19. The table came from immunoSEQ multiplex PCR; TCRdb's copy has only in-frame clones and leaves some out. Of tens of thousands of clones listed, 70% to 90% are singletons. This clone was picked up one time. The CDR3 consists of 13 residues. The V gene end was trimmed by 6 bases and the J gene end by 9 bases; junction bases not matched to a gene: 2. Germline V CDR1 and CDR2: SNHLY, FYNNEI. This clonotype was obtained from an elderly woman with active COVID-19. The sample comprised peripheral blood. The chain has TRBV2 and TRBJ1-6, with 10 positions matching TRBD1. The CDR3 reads CASRGTGVSPLHF. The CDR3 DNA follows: TGTGCCAGCAGAGGGACAGGGGTTTCACCCCTCCACTTT. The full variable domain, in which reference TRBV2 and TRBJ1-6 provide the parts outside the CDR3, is EPEVTQTPSHQVTQMGQEVILRCVPISNHLYFYWYRQILGQKVEFLVSFYNNEISEKSEIFDDQFSVERPDGSNFTLKIRSTKLEDSAMYFCASRGTGVSPLHFGNGTRLTVT.